The entry below gives a single TCR beta chain sequence along with its context. The antigen is not known. The sample comes from a study of T cell responses to AZD1222 COVID-19 vaccine. Broader study findings: Most donors were white British, females outnumbered males, and clonal diversity was possibly underestimated. Vaccine-related CD4 TCRs covered spike, predominating at 160-218 and 743-854. Nearly half of spike-specific TCRs reportedly target variant regions that are unmutated in the B.1.351 and B.1.1.7 variants. Spike-specific TCR breadth and depth went up after people got two AZD1222 doses.

This table comes from immunoSEQ multiplex PCR, and its TCRdb copy is limited to in-frame clones, with some not included. The table records about 80,000 clones, 80% to 90% of them present only once. The origin of this receptor is an adult who received the AZD1222 COVID-19 vaccine. The material sequenced was peripheral blood, taken 28 days after the second AZD1222 dose.

The CDR3 protein is CAWRRGGNTEAFF. As DNA, the CDR3 is TGTGCCTGGAGGCGAGGGGGGAACACTGAAGCTTTCTTT. V usage is TRBV30 and J usage is TRBJ1-1, with a possible D match to TRBD1 (6 bases). Trimming shortened V by 3 bases and J by 1 base, and 9 bases separated the two germline ends. CDR1 is GTSNPN and CDR2 is SVGIG in the germline V gene (reference sequence). The CDR3 has 13 residues. Complete variable domain (other parts from reference TRBV30 and TRBJ1-1): SQTIHQWPATLVQPVGSPLSLECTVEGTSNPNLYWYRQAAGRGLQLLFYSVGIGQISSEVPQNLSASRPQDRQFILSSKKLLLSDSGFYLCAWRRGGNTEAFFGQGTRLTVV.